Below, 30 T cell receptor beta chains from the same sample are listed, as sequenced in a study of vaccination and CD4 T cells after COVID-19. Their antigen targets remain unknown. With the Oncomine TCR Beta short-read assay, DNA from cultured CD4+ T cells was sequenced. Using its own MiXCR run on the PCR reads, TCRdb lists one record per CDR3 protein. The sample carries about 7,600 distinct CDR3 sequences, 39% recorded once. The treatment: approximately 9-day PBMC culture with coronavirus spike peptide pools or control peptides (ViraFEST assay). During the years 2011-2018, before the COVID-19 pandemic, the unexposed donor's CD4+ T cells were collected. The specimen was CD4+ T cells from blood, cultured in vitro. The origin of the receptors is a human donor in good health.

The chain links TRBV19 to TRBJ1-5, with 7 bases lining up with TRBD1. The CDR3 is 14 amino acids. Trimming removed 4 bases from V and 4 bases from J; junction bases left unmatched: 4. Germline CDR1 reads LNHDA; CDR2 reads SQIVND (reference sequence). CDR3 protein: CASSRGTANQPQHF. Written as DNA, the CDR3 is TGTGCCAGTAGTAGAGGGACAGCAAATCAGCCCCAGCATTTT. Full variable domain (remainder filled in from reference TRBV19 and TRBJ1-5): DGGITQSPKYLFRKEGQNVTLSCEQNLNHDAMYWYRQDPGQGLRLIYYSQIVNDFQKGDIAEGYSVSREKKESFPLTVTSAQKNPTAFYLCASSRGTANQPQHFGDGTRLSIL.

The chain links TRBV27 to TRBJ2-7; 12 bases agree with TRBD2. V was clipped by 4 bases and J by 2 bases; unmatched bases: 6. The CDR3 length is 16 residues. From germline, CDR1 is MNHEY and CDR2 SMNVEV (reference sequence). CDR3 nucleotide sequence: TGTGCCAGCAGTTCAAGGACTAGCGGGACGACCTACGAGCAGTACTTC. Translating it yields CASSSRTSGTTYEQYF.

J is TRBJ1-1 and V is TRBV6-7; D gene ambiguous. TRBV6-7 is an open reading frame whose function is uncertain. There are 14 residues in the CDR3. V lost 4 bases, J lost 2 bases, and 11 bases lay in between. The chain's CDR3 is CASSFAQSNTEAFF. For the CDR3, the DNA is TGTGCCAGCAGTTTCGCTCAGAGTAACACTGAAGCTTTCTTT.

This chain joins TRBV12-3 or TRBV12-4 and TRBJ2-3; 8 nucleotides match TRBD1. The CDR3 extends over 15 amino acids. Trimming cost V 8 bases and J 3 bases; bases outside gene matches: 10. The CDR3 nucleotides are TGTGCCAGCTGCTTGGGACAGGCTGGGACAGATACGCAGTATTTT. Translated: CASCLGQAGTDTQYF.

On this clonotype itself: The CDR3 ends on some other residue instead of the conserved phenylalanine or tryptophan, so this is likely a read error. CDR3 bases: TGTGCCAGCAGCTTAGGGGACAGGGTTTCCGTGGCGGAAGGCTACACCTCC. Translation gives CASSLGDRVSVAEGYTS. The rearrangement joins TRBV7-2 to TRBJ1-2; 9 bases fit TRBD1. The germline CDR1 and CDR2 sequences are SGHTA and FQGNSA. The CDR3 sequence is 17 residues long. Germline trimming cut 1 base from V and 8 bases from J; bases unmatched to any gene: 14.

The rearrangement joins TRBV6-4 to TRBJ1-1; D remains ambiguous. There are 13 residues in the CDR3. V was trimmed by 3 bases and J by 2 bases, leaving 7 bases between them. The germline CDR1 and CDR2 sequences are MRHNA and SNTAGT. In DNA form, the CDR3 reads TGTGCCAGCAGTGAACACACCAACACTGAAGCTTTCTTT. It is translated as CASSEHTNTEAFF.

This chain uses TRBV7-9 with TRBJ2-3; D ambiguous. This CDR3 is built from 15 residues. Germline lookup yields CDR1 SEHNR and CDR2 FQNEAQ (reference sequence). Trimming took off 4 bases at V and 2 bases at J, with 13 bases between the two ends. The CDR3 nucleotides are TGTGCCAGCAGCTCCAAAGGGCGGACCACAGATACGCAGTATTTT. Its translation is CASSSKGRTTDTQYF.

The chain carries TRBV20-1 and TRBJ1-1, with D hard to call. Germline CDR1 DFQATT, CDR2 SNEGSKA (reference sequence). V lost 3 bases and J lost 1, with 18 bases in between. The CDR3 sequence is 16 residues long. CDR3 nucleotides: TGCAGTGCTAGTCGCCCTCCGGTCTCGTGGAACACTGAAGCTTTCTTT. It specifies CSASRPPVSWNTEAFF.

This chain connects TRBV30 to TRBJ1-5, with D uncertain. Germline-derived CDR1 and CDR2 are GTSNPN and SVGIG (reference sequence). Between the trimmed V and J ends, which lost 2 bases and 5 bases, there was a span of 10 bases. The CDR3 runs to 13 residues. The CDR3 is CAWSQGPDQPQHF. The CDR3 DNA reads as TGTGCCTGGAGTCAAGGCCCGGATCAGCCCCAGCATTTT.

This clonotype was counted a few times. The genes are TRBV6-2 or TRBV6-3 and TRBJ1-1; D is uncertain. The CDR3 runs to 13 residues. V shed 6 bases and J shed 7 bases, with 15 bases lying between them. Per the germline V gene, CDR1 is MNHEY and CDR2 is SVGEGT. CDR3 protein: CASSRRTGGEAFF. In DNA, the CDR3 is TGTGCCAGCAGCCGACGGACGGGAGGTGAAGCTTTCTTT.

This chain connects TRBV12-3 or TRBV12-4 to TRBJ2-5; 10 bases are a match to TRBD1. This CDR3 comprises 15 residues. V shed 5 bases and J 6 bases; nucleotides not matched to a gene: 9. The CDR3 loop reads CASSRRTGGAKTQYF. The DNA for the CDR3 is TGTGCCAGCAGTCGAAGGACAGGGGGTGCGAAGACCCAGTACTTC.

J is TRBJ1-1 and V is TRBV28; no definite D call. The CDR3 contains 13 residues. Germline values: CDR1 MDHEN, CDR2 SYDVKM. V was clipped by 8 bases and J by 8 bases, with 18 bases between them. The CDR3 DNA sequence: TGTGCCAGCCGGGAGGCCCCCGGGGTAGAAGCTTTCTTT. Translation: CASREAPGVEAFF. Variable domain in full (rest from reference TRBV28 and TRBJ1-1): DVKVTQSSRYLVKRTGEKVFLECVQDMDHENMFWYRQDPGLGLRLIYFSYDVKMKEKGDIPEGYSVSREKKERFSLILESASTNQTSMYLCASREAPGVEAFFGQGTRLTVV.

In DNA form, the CDR3 reads TGTGCCAGCAGCGCGCACCTGGTCGGGGAGCTGTTTTTT. Translating it yields CASSAHLVGELFF. The rearrangement links TRBV11-1 to TRBJ2-2; no reliable D call. Germline CDR1 and CDR2: SGHAT and FQDESV (reference sequence). The V end lost 5 bases, the J end lost 7 bases, and 11 bases lay between the germline ends. The CDR3 runs 13 residues.

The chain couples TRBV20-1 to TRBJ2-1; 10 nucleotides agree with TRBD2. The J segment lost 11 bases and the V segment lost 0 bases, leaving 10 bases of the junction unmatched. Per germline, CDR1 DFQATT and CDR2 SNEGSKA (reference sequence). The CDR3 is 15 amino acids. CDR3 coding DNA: TGCAGTGCTAGAGATTTTCCAGGTAGCGGGGGGAAGCAGTTCTTC. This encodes CSARDFPGSGGKQFF.

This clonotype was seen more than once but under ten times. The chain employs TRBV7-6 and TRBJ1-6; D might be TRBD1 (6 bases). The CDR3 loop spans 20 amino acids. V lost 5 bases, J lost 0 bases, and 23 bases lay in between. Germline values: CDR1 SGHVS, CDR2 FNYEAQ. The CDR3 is CASSRFAGGEESSYNSPLHF. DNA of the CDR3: TGTGCCAGCAGCCGATTCGCTGGGGGCGAGGAGAGCTCCTATAATTCACCCCTCCACTTT.

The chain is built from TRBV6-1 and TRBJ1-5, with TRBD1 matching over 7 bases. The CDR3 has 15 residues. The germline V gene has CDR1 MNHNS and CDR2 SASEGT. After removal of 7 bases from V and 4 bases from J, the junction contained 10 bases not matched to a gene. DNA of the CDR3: TGTGCCAGCAATCGTGACAGGGCGACAAATCAGCCCCAGCATTTT. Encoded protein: CASNRDRATNQPQHF.

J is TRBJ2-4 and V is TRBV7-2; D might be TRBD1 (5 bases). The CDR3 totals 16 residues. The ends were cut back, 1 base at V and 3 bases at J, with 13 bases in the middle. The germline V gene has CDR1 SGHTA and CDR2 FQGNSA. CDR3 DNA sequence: TGTGCCAGCAGCTTAGGGACATCCCTAGGCAAAAACATTCAGTACTTC. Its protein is CASSLGTSLGKNIQYF.

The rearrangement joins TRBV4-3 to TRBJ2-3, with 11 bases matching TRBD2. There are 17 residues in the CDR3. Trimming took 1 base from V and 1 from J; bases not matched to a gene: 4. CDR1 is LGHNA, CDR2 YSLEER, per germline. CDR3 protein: CASSQGTSGLGTDTQYF. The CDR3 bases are TGCGCCAGCAGCCAAGGGACTAGCGGGCTAGGCACAGATACGCAGTATTTT.

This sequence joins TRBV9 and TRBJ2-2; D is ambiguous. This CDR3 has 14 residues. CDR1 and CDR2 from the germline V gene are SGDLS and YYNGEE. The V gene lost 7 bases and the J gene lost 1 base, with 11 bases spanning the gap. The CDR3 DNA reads TGTGCCAGCCGGCAGCCAGGGAACACCGGGGAGCTGTTTTTT. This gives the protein CASRQPGNTGELFF.

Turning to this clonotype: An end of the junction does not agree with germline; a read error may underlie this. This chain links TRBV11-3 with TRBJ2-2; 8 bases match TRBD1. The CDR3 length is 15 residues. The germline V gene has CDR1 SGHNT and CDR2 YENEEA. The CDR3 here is CASSRGQGTAGGLFF. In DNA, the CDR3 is TGTGCCAGCAGCCGAGGACAGGGAACCGCCGGGGGGCTGTTTTTT.

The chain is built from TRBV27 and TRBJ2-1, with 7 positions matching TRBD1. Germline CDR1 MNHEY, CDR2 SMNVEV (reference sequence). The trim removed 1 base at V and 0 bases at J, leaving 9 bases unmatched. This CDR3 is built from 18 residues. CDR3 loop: CASSLYRGQSSSYNEQFF. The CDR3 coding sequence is TGTGCCAGCAGTTTATACAGGGGACAGTCGAGCTCCTACAATGAGCAGTTCTTC.

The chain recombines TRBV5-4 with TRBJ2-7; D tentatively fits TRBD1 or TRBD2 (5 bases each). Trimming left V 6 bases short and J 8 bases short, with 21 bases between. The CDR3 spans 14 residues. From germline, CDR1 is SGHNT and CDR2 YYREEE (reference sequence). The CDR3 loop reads CASTKPGRPIQQYF. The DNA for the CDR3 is TGTGCCAGCACGAAACCGGGACGGCCTATCCAGCAGTACTTC. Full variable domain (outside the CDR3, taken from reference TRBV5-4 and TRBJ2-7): ETGVTQSPTHLIKTRGQQVTLRCSSQSGHNTVSWYQQALGQGPQFIFQYYREEENGRGNFPPRFSGLQFPNYSSELNVNALELDDSALYLCASTKPGRPIQQYFGPGTRLTVT.

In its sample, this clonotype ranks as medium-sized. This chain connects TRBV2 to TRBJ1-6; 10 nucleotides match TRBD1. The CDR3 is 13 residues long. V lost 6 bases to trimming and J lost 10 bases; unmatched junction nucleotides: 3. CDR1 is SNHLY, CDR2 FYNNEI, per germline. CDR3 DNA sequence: TGTGCCAGCAGGACAGGGGGCTGGTCACCCCTCCACTTT. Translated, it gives CASRTGGWSPLHF.

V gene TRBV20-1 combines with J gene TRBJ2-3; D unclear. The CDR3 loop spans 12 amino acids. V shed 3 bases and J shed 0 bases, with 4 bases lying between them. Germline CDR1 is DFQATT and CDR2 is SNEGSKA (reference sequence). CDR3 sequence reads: CSARPSTDTQYF. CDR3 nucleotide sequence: TGCAGTGCTAGGCCTAGCACAGATACGCAGTATTTT.

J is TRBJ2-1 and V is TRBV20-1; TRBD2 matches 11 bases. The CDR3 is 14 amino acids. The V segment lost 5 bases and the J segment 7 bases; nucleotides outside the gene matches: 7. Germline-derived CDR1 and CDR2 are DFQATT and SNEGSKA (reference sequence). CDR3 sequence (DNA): TGCAGTGCTTGGAATAGCGGGGGGGCTAATGAGCAGTTCTTC. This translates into CSAWNSGGANEQFF.

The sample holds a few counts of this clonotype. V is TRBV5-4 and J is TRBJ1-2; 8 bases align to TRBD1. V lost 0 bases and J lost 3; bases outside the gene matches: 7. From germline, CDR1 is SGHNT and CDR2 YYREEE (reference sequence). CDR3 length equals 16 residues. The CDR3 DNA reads TGTGCCAGCAGCTTGGCTTCCGGGACAGGAGACTATGGCTACACCTTC. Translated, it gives CASSLASGTGDYGYTF.

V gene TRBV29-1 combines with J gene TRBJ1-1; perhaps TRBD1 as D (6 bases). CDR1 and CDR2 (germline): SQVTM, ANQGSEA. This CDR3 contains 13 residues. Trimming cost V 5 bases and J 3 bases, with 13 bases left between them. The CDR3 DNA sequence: TGCAGCGTTCAAAAGGGGGGCGACACTGAAGCTTTCTTT. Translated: CSVQKGGDTEAFF.

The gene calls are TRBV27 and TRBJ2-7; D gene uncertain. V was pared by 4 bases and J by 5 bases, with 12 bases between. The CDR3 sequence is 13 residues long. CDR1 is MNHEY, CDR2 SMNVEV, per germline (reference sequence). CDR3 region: CASSYRELNEQYF. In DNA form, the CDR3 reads TGTGCCAGCAGTTACAGAGAATTGAACGAGCAGTACTTC.

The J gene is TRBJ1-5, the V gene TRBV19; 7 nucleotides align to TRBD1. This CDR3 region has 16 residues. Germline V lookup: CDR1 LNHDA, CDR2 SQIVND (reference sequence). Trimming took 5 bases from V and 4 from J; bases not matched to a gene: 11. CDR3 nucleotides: TGTGCCAGTAGTGCGAGTGACAGGGCGCAAAATCAGCCCCAGCATTTT. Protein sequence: CASSASDRAQNQPQHF.

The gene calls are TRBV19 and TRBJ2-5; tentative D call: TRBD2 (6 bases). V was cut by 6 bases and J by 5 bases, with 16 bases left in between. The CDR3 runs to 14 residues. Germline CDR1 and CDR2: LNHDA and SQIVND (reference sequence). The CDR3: CASSPTSLPETQYF. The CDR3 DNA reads TGTGCCAGTAGCCCGACTAGTCTCCCGGAGACCCAGTACTTC.